This T cell receptor beta chain originates from a study of T-cell reconstitution after alpha-beta-depleted transplantation in children. Study-wide results and limits: The main origin of T-cell counts and diversity one year after transplant was newly produced T cells.

The junction had 10 bases not matched to a gene; V was cut back by 6 bases and J by 3 bases. The CDR3 has 15 residues. The library targeted TCRbeta and was prepared with unique molecular identifiers. From the PCR reads, TCRdb called clonotypes with MiXCR, one entry per CDR3 protein. The repertoire has 250,000 or so distinct CDR3 sequences, 20% to 30% of them found once; the top ten carry under 5.5%. This clonotype appeared a few times. Its target is unknown. Here the sequenced sample was PBMCs, mostly from graft donor cells, taken 360 days after TCRalphabeta/CD19-depleted stem cell transplant. This clonotype was sampled from a female patient aged 2 to 10 who had a stem cell transplant for congenital amegakaryocytic thrombocytopenia, so the T cells may come from the graft donor. The chain couples TRBV12-3 or TRBV12-4 to TRBJ2-7; 8 bases match TRBD2. CDR3 sequence reads: CASSPSGSTGYEQYF. The CDR3 DNA reads TGTGCCAGCAGCCCCAGCGGGAGTACGGGCTACGAGCAGTACTTC.